These 25 T cell receptor beta chains came from one sample sequenced in a study of a mutant IDH1 vaccine in newly diagnosed glioma. The assay was immunoSEQ multiplex PCR, and TCRdb's table has in-frame clones only and misses some. The table records 110,000 or so clones, about nine tenths of them present only once. Which antigens these TCRs recognize remains unknown. The time point was: week 11, during vaccination. All doses held 300 ug of mutant IDH1 20-mer peptide, with topical imiquimod. Sequenced here: PBMCs, sampled from a glioma patient whose treatment included an IDH1 peptide vaccine. The receptors derive from a woman in her fifties or sixties with glioma.

The V gene is TRBV6-5, the J gene TRBJ1-2; perhaps TRBD1 as D (6 bases). The CDR3 has 12 amino acids. Trimming stripped 6 bases from V and 8 bases from J, with 13 bases between. Germline values: CDR1 MNHEY, CDR2 SVGAGI. In DNA form, the CDR3 reads TGTGCCAGCAGAGGCGGGGGCCGGGGCTACACCTTC. It translates to CASRGGGRGYTF.

This chain joins TRBV6-1 and TRBJ1-5; TRBD1 might be the D (5 bases). Germline CDR1 is MNHNS and CDR2 is SASEGT. V was clipped by 7 bases and J by 5 bases, with 15 bases between them. The CDR3 length is 14 residues. The CDR3: CASTLWGRDQPQHF. For the CDR3, the DNA is TGTGCCAGCACCCTATGGGGCAGGGATCAGCCCCAGCATTTT.

V usage is TRBV6-6 and J usage is TRBJ2-7; maybe TRBD1 (5 bases). Germline V gives CDR1 MNHNY, CDR2 SVGAGI (reference sequence). The CDR3 runs 15 residues. Trimming removed 5 bases from V and 3 bases from J, with 17 bases in between. The CDR3 nucleotides are TGTGCCAGCAGTACGAGGCAGGGAAGGAACTACGAGCAGTACTTC. It codes for CASSTRQGRNYEQYF.

The gene calls are TRBV7-9 and TRBJ1-1, with no clear D. V lost 1 base and J lost 1, with 16 bases in between. The CDR3 runs 17 residues. CDR1 and CDR2 from the germline V gene are SEHNR and FQNEAQ (reference sequence). The CDR3 sequence: CASSLGRERGKNTEAFF. The CDR3 DNA follows: TGTGCCAGCAGCTTAGGGAGGGAGCGCGGGAAGAACACTGAAGCTTTCTTT.

The V and J genes are TRBV5-1 and TRBJ2-7; TRBD2 matches 9 bases. V shed 0 bases, J shed 3 bases, and the junction held 4 bases outside the gene matches. Germline V gene lookup returns CDR1 SGHRS and CDR2 YFSETQ. CDR3 length equals 15 residues. The CDR3 sequence is CASSLGLADIYEQYF. The CDR3 nucleotides read TGCGCCAGCAGCTTGGGACTAGCGGATATCTACGAGCAGTACTTC. The full variable domain, in which reference TRBV5-1 and TRBJ2-7 provide the parts outside the CDR3, is KAGVTQTPRYLIKTRGQQVTLSCSPISGHRSVSWYQQTPGQGLQFLFEYFSETQRNKGNFPGRFSGRQFSNSRSEMNVSTLELGDSALYLCASSLGLADIYEQYFGPGTRLTVT.

The chain uses TRBV6-5 and TRBJ1-5, with a weak D call TRBD1 (5 bases). From germline, CDR1 is MNHEY and CDR2 SVGAGI. Trimming stripped 6 bases from V and 1 base from J, with 7 bases between. This CDR3 contains 13 residues. CDR3 sequence reads: CASSEGSNQPQHF. As DNA, the CDR3 is TGTGCCAGCAGCGAGGGGAGCAATCAGCCCCAGCATTTT.

V usage is TRBV5-4 and J usage is TRBJ1-1, with no clear D. Germline CDR1 is SGHNT and CDR2 is YYREEE (reference sequence). V was pared by 0 bases and J by 1 base, with 10 bases between. The CDR3 contains 15 residues. CDR3 DNA sequence: TGTGCCAGCAGCTTGGGTGGGAGGAGGAACACTGAAGCTTTCTTT. Translation gives CASSLGGRRNTEAFF.

The rearrangement joins TRBV19 to TRBJ1-5; possibly TRBD1 for D (5 bases). Germline V gene lookup returns CDR1 LNHDA and CDR2 SQIVND (reference sequence). V was shortened by 3 bases and J by 1 base, with 13 bases between the two germline ends. This CDR3 comprises 16 residues. The CDR3 DNA reads as TGTGCCAGTAGTATGGGGCGGGGTAGGAGCAATCAGCCCCAGCATTTT. This sequence encodes CASSMGRGRSNQPQHF.

The V call is TRBV9, the J call TRBJ2-5, with a possible D match to TRBD2 (6 bases). Germline V gene sequence: CDR1 SGDLS, CDR2 YYNGEE. V dropped 0 bases and J dropped 2 bases, with 11 bases sitting between them. The length of the CDR3 is 15 residues. The CDR3 loop reads CASSVAWRGQETQYF. CDR3 sequence (DNA): TGTGCCAGCAGCGTAGCTTGGAGGGGTCAAGAGACCCAGTACTTC.

The rearrangement uses TRBV5-1 and TRBJ1-1, with 8 bases fitting TRBD1. The germline gives CDR1 SGHRS, CDR2 YFSETQ. The V segment lost 3 bases and the J segment 4 bases; nucleotides outside the gene matches: 5. The CDR3 is 14 amino acids. DNA of the CDR3: TGCGCCAGCAGCTCGACAGGGGTGGGCACTGAAGCTTTCTTT. Its translation: CASSSTGVGTEAFF.

The CDR3 DNA reads as TGTGCCAGCAGATCAGACAGGGGATCTTATGGCTACACCTTC. Protein: CASRSDRGSYGYTF. This chain uses TRBV5-6 with TRBJ1-2; TRBD1 matches at 8 bases. CDR3 length: 14 residues. V lost 5 bases, J lost 5 bases, and 8 bases stayed unmatched. Per germline, CDR1 SGHDT and CDR2 YYEEEE.

The chain links TRBV6-1 to TRBJ2-1, with a tentative D call TRBD1 (5 bases). Germline V gives CDR1 MNHNS, CDR2 SASEGT. The CDR3 runs 17 residues. V gave up 2 bases and J gave up 0 bases, with 14 bases separating them. The CDR3 nucleotides read TGTGCCAGCAGTGAATATTGGGGCCCTAGCTCCTACAATGAGCAGTTCTTC. Its protein is CASSEYWGPSSYNEQFF.

The rearrangement uses TRBV5-6 and TRBJ1-2; D is unresolved. Per germline, CDR1 SGHDT and CDR2 YYEEEE. The CDR3 runs to 12 residues. Trimming removed 3 bases at V and 4 bases at J, with 7 bases between. This CDR3 reads CASSSYSYGYTF. The DNA of the CDR3 is TGTGCCAGCAGCTCATACAGCTATGGCTACACCTTC.

This clone has a handful of counts. The genes are TRBV18 and TRBJ2-2; 8 nucleotides line up with TRBD1. Germline V gene data show CDR1 as KGHSH and CDR2 as LQKENI. V lost 4 bases, J lost 4 bases, and 5 bases stayed unmatched. This CDR3 spans 15 amino acids. The CDR3 sequence: CASSRAQGVTGELFF. The CDR3 DNA reads as TGTGCCAGCTCACGTGCACAGGGGGTCACCGGGGAGCTGTTTTTT.

The V call is TRBV19, the J call TRBJ2-1; TRBD1 matches 7 bases. The CDR3 runs to 14 residues. Looked up from germline, CDR1 is LNHDA and CDR2 is SQIVND (reference sequence). V was pared by 5 bases and J by 8 bases, with 9 bases of the junction left unmatched. For the CDR3, the DNA is TGTGCCAGTAGTGCCGGGACAGAGGGGGATGAGCAGTTCTTC. As protein: CASSAGTEGDEQFF.

The chain uses TRBV11-3 and TRBJ2-2; D uncertain. V was clipped by 3 bases and J by 2 bases, with 10 bases between them. The length of the CDR3 is 15 residues. The germline V gene has CDR1 SGHNT and CDR2 YENEEA. CDR3 residues: CASSLGGPNTGELFF. The CDR3 DNA reads TGTGCCAGCAGCTTGGGCGGACCTAACACCGGGGAGCTGTTTTTT.

The V and J genes are TRBV5-4 and TRBJ2-1, with D unresolved. Per germline, CDR1 SGHNT and CDR2 YYREEE (reference sequence). Trimming left V 3 bases short and J 5 bases short, with 9 bases between. This CDR3 contains 13 residues. In nucleotides, the CDR3 is TGTGCCAGCAGCTCCTCACGAGACAATGAGCAGTTCTTC. It translates to CASSSSRDNEQFF.

The rearrangement joins TRBV6-5 to TRBJ2-7; D unclear. V was cut by 6 bases and J by 0 bases, with 6 bases left in between. The germline gives CDR1 MNHEY, CDR2 SVGAGI. CDR3 length equals 12 residues. CDR3 in DNA: TGTGCCAGCAGGCTCGTCTCCTACGAGCAGTACTTC. This translates into CASRLVSYEQYF.

The chain combines TRBV5-4 with TRBJ1-1; TRBD1 matches 9 bases. The CDR3 is 15 residues long. With V trimmed by 3 bases and J by 5 bases, 8 bases remained unmatched. CDR1 and CDR2 (germline): SGHNT, YYREEE (reference sequence). In DNA, the CDR3 is TGTGCCAGCAGCTCTACCAGACAGGGGGGTACTGAAGCTTTCTTT. Translated: CASSSTRQGGTEAFF.

V and J are TRBV14 and TRBJ1-2; 7 nucleotides match TRBD1. Germline trimming cut 4 bases from V and 6 bases from J; bases unmatched to any gene: 2. Germline CDR1 reads SGHDN; CDR2 reads FVKESK. The CDR3 consists of 12 residues. The CDR3 nucleotides read TGTGCCAGCAGCCTGACAGGGAATGGCTACACCTTC. It specifies CASSLTGNGYTF.

The count of this clone is one. The rearrangement links TRBV10-3 to TRBJ2-7; maybe TRBD2 (6 bases). CDR1 and CDR2 from the germline V gene are ENHRY and SYGVKD. V lost 8 bases and J lost 3, with 17 bases in between. The length of the CDR3 is 14 residues. CDR3 loop: CAISPGRDYYEQYF. The CDR3 DNA sequence: TGTGCCATCTCTCCCGGGCGGGATTACTACGAGCAGTACTTC.

This clone showed up just once. The V and J genes are TRBV28 and TRBJ1-5; D ambiguous. This CDR3 is 15 amino acids long. The V end was cut by 8 bases, the J end by 5 bases, with 19 bases between. Germline V gives CDR1 MDHEN, CDR2 SYDVKM. In nucleotides, the CDR3 is TGTGCCAGCGCTTCCTCATCCGGGTTTCATCAGCCCCAGCATTTT. Translation: CASASSSGFHQPQHF.

V and J are TRBV19 and TRBJ1-5; 8 bases match TRBD1. The CDR3 is 15 residues long. Germline V gene data show CDR1 as LNHDA and CDR2 as SQIVND (reference sequence). The ends lost 6 bases at V and 0 bases at J; junction bases unmatched: 4. The CDR3 DNA follows: TGTGCCAGTAGGGTGGGACAGGTTAGCAATCAGCCCCAGCATTTT. Translating gives CASRVGQVSNQPQHF.

This clone showed up just a few times. DNA for the CDR3: TGTGCCAGCAGTTCCATCCTAGACAGTAACTATGGCTACACCTTC. This encodes CASSSILDSNYGYTF. V gene TRBV6-5 combines with J gene TRBJ1-2; possible D gene TRBD1, 5 bases. This CDR3 comprises 15 residues. CDR1 and CDR2 (germline): MNHEY, SVGAGI. V was pared by 4 bases and J by 1 base, with 13 bases between.

This clone was observed a single time. The chain couples TRBV6-5 to TRBJ2-5; D may be TRBD2 (5 bases). The J call may be in error: the DNA end matches TRBJ2-7 better. The CDR3 sequence is 14 residues long. In germline, CDR1 is MNHEY, CDR2 SVGAGI. This chain's CDR3 is CASSYSRAAYEQYF. The CDR3 bases are TGTGCCAGCAGTTACTCGAGGGCGGCCTACGAGCAGTACTTC.